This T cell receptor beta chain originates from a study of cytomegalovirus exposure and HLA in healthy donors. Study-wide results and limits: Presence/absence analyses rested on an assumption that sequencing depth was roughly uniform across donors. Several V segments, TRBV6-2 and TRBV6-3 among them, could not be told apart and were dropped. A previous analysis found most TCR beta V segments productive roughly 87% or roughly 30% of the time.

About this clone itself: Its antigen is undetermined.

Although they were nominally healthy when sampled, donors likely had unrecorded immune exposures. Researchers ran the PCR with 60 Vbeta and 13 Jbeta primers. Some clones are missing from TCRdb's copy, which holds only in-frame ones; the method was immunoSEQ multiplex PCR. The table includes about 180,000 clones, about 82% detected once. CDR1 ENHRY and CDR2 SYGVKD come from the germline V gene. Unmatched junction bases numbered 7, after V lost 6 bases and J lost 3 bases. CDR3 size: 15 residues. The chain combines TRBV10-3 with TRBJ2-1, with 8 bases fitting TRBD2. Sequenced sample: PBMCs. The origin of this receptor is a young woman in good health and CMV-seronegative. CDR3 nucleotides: TGTGCCATCAGGACGGGGACTAGTGTCTACAATGAGCAGTTCTTC. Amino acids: CAIRTGTSVYNEQFF.